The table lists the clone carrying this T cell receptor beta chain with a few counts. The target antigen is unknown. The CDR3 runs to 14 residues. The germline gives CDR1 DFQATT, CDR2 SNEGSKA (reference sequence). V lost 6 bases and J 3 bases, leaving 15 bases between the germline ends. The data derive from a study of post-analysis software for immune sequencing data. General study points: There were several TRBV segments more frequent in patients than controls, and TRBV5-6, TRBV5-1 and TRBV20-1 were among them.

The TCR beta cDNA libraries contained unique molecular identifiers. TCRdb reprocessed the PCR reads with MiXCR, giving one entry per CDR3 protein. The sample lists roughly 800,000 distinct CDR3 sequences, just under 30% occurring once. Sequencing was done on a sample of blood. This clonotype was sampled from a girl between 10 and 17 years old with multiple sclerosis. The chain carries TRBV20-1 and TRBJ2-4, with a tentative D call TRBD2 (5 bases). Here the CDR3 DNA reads TGCAGTGCCGGACGGGATTATGGCAAAAACATTCAGTACTTC. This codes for CSAGRDYGKNIQYF.